This T cell receptor (beta chain) was captured by sequencing in a study of OX40 agonist ivuxolimab in advanced cancers. This clone was picked up one time. The CDR3 extends over 13 amino acids. Germline V lookup: CDR1 MNHNY, CDR2 SVGAGI (reference sequence). Between the trimmed V and J ends, which lost 0 bases and 5 bases, there was a span of 7 bases. Repertoires were generated with immunoSEQ multiplex PCR, while TCRdb's copy carries only in-frame clones and drops some. The profile covers 50,000 to 85,000 clones, with approximately 86% appearing a single time and around 2.2% taken by the ten largest. The gene calls are TRBV6-6 and TRBJ2-5; D call uncertain. Sequenced material: CD4+ or CD8+ T cells sorted from blood, taken in a trial of the OX40 agonist ivuxolimab. The receptor was isolated from an adult with an advanced solid tumor such as melanoma, head and neck, liver or kidney cancer. Here the CDR3 DNA reads TGTGCCAGCAGTTACTCCCCCTCCGAGACCCAGTACTTC. Translation gives CASSYSPSETQYF.